This T cell receptor beta chain was sequenced during a study of beta chain features in type 1 diabetes (dated by TCRdb to 2017 to 2018). For the wider study: No differences in mean age, gender distribution, total cell number or subset yield were found between patients and healthy donors. A total of approximately 100 million sorted cells were examined across all samples, and the number of cells per subset was strongly correlated with RNA yield. In the study, TCRB repertoires of sorted circulating CD4+ T cell subsets from recently diagnosed type 1 diabetes patients were compared with those of matched healthy donors. Naive and central memory subsets were obtained from all 30 or so donors, but regulatory and stem cell-like memory subsets were isolated from only 8 patients and roughly eight healthy donors. The study at large found these results: Type 1 diabetes patients showed a moderate but significant shortening of TCRB CDR3 length in all four CD4+ subsets. Naive, central memory and regulatory TCRB repertoires appeared to be more alike among patients than among healthy donors. Sequencing cDNA rather than genomic DNA could over-represent highly expressing activated cells, although activation and CD3 levels did not differ between groups. HLA sub-analyses involved small numbers of individuals, so any influence of HLA type on TCRB rearrangement remained unresolved. PCR may preferentially amplify shorter templates, but because patient and control samples were amplified and corrected together, any resulting skew would affect both groups equally. At VDJ recombination sites, patients with type 1 diabetes made fewer insertions and deleted more nucleotides, a pattern implying thymic rearrangement abnormalities.

Its CDR3 holds 15 amino acids, cysteine through phenylalanine. The read is trimmed to its CDR3 DNA, 45 bases read in frame from base 1. V is clipped by 4 bases and J by 6 bases, and the sequence between their germline boundaries is 19 bases long. According to the germline V gene, CDR1 reads SGHRS and CDR2 reads YFSETQ. On this clone: Its antigen remains undetermined. No much larger clonotype is one base removed from it; base qualities were not supplied.

A single peripheral blood draw of about 116 mL on average was collected from each donor into heparinised tubes. A BD FACSAria II was used to sort naive, central memory, regulatory and stem cell-like memory CD4+ T cells with a panel that included CD45RO, CCR7, CD25, CD127, CD95 and CD27. All sorted populations exceeded 95% purity. PBMCs were isolated right away by Lymphoprep density gradient centrifugation and were stained directly, without culture. Samples were stained and sorted in pairs, with one healthy donor and one patient per experiment, so that batch effects were minimized. The entire amount of isolated RNA was reverse transcribed using the High Capacity cDNA Reverse Transcription Kit, so the sequenced TCRB transcripts were expressed ones. Naive, central memory and regulatory T cell samples underwent deep immunoSEQ sequencing, averaging around 4 million total reads per sample. Sorted cells were lysed in RLT buffer, and RNA was extracted using DNase-treated RNeasy Micro or Mini kits according to cell number. Each cell subset was processed on its own to prevent cross-contamination, while patient and healthy donor samples were processed together. The immunoSEQ multiplex PCR was used to amplify TCRB sequences from cDNA, yielding 87-bp fragments that span the CDR3 region. The amplicons were sequenced using the Illumina HiSeq platform. The published analysis was carried out like this. PCR bias was computationally corrected using synthetic template baselines, reads within Hamming distance 2 were collapsed, and singletons that could not be merged were discarded. By aligning reads against IMGT, V, D and J genes, CDR3 length, and insertions or deletions at six rearrangement sites were assigned. Within each subset, clonotype counts were normalized to sorted cell number, after which true diversity and Gini coefficients were computed with the tcR R package. The overlap coefficient, calculated on TCRB nucleotide sequences, was used to measure repertoire sharing. Out-of-frame TCRB sequences from naive cells were analyzed to stand in for the pre-selection repertoire. TCRdb's version of the immuneACCESS table is confined to in-frame rearrangements and falls short of the full clone set. An unresolved V gene accounts for under half of the shortfall where checked; the remainder is of unknown origin. V and J calls and clone size are copied from that table; D and trimming were computed from the DNA. The sample table contains 620,000 or so clones; only one count was recorded for around 15% of them. The ten largest clones take up about 0.086% of the sample.

The TCR originated in a young man in good health. This chain joins TRBV5-1 to TRBJ1-1; possibly the D gene is TRBD1, per 5 matching bases. Source material: naive CD4+ T cells from blood. The cell subset or site label of this sample denotes: true naive CD4+ T cells. The CDR3 corresponds to CASSDPPSGDPEAFF. The nucleotide sequence reads TGCGCCAGCAGCGATCCTCCCAGCGGGGACCCTGAAGCTTTCTTT.